This T cell receptor (beta chain) stems from a study of blood T cells in healthy people across ages. On the study more broadly: Researchers report that template switching captured about one barcoded beta molecule per two T cells.

Trimming removed 0 bases from V and 4 bases from J; junction bases left unmatched: 5. The CDR3 runs to 17 residues. The germline V gene has CDR1 SGHRS and CDR2 YFSETQ. As regards this clonotype: As yet, its antigen is unknown.

The use of a sample-barcoded 5' primer and a J-beta primer mix characterized a second PCR of roughly 6 to 11 cycles. MiXCR, applied by TCRdb to the 5' RACE reads, yields one record per CDR3 protein. In the table there are 600,000 to 850,000 distinct CDR3 sequences, 25% of which are singletons. Whole-study results and caveats: Older age went with lower TCR beta diversity per million T cells, in a roughly linear way.

These same records also appear under a second study, on T cells of mothers and their children. That work adds: It was related mother-child pairs that showed slightly higher overlap than unrelated pairs, without reaching significance.

The rearrangement uses TRBV5-1 and TRBJ2-1; 12 nucleotides align to TRBD2. This TCR was sampled from a boy between 10 and 17 years old in good health. The sequencing sample was made of blood. The chain's CDR3 is CASSLVLAGGPYNEQFF. As DNA, the CDR3 is TGCGCCAGCAGCTTGGTCCTAGCGGGAGGGCCTTACAATGAGCAGTTCTTC.